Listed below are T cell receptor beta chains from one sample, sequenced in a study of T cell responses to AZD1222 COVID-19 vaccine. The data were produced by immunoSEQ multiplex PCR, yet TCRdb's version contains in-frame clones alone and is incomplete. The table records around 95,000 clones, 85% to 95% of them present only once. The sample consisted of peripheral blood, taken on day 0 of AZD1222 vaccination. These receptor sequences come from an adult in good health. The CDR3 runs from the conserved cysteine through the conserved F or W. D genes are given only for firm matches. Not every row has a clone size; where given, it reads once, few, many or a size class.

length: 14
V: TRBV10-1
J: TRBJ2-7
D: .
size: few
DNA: TGCGCCAGCAGTAGTGGACAGAACTCCTACGAGCAGTACTTC
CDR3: CASSSGQNSYEQYF

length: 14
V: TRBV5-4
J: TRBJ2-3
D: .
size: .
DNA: TGTGCCAGCACCCCCAACGTCGGCACAGATACGCAGTATTTT
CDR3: CASTPNVGTDTQYF

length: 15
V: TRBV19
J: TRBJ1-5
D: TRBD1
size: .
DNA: TGTGCCAGTAGTATTAGACAGGGGTATCATCAGCCCCAGCATTTT
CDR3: CASSIRQGYHQPQHF

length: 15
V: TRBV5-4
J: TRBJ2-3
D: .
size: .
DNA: TGTGCCAGCAGCTTGGCTGTCGCTAGCACAGATACGCAGTATTTT
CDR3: CASSLAVASTDTQYF

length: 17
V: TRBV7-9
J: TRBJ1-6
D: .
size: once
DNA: TGTGCCAGCAGCTCTCCGGTACAGAGCTCCTATAATTCACCCCTCCACTTT
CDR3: CASSSPVQSSYNSPLHF

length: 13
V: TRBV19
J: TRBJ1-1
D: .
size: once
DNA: TGTGCCAGTAGTGCCCAGGGGTGGACTGAAGCTTTCTTT
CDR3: CASSAQGWTEAFF

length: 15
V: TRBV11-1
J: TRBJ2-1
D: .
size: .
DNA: TGTGCCAGCAGCTTAGGGGATAGCTCCTACAATGAGCAGTTCTTC
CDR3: CASSLGDSSYNEQFF

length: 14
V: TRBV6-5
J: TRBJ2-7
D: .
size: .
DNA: TGTGCCAGCAACCGGGACCAAACGCTGGACGAGCAGTACTTC
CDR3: CASNRDQTLDEQYF

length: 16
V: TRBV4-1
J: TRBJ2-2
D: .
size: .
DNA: TGCGCCAGCAGCCAACTCAAGACTAAGAACACCGGGGAGCTGTTTTTT
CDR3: CASSQLKTKNTGELFF

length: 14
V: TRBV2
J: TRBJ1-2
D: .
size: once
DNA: TGTGCCAGCAGTCCCTGGGTGCGTAACTATGGCTACACCTTC
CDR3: CASSPWVRNYGYTF

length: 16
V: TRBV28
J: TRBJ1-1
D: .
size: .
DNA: TGTGCCAGCAGTCCTAGCCGGACAGTTTTGAACACTGAAGCTTTCTTT
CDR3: CASSPSRTVLNTEAFF

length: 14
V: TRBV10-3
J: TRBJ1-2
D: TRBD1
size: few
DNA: TGTGCCATCAGCAAGACAGGGGGGGACTATGGCTACACCTTC
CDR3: CAISKTGGDYGYTF

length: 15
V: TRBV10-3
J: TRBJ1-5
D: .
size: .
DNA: TGTGCCATCGGTCGACAGGAGGATAGCAATCAGCCCCAGCATTTT
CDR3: CAIGRQEDSNQPQHF

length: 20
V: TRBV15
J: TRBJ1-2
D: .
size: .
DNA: TGTGCCACCAGCAGAAAACGAAACTGGGGAGGCAGGGTGGGATTCTATGGCTACACCTTC
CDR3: CATSRKRNWGGRVGFYGYTF

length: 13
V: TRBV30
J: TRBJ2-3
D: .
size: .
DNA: TGTGCCTACAAACACTGGACGTCAGATACGCAGTATTTT
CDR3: CAYKHWTSDTQYF

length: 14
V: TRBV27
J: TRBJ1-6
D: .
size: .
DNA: TGTGCCAGCAGCTGGTCGATCTATAATTCACCCCTCCACTTT
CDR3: CASSWSIYNSPLHF

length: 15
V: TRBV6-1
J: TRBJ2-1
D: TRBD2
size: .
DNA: TGTGCCAGCAGTGAAGTAGCGGGAGGGCCCAATGAGCAGTTCTTC
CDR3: CASSEVAGGPNEQFF

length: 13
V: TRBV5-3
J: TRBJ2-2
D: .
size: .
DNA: TGTGCCAGAAGCTTGAGCGGGCCAGGGGAGCTGTTTTTT
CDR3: CARSLSGPGELFF

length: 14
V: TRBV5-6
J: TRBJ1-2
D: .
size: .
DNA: TGTGCCAGCGCTTATATCCACGCAAACTATGGCTACACCTTC
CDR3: CASAYIHANYGYTF

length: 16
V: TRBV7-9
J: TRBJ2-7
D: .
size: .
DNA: TGTGCCAGCAGCCCCCTCAACGGGATGCTCTCCTACGAGCAGTACTTC
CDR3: CASSPLNGMLSYEQYF

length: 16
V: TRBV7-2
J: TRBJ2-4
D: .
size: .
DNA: TGTGCCAGCAGCTTAGAGGTCTTGGCAGTCAGGAACATTCAGTACTTC
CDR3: CASSLEVLAVRNIQYF

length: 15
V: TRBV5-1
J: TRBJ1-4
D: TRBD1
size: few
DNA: TGCGCCAGCAGCTTACAGGGGGCTCTTAATGAAAAACTGTTTTTT
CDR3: CASSLQGALNEKLFF

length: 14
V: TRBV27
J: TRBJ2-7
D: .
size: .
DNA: TGTGCCAGCAGTTTATACGGGAGAGGATACGAGCAGTACTTC
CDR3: CASSLYGRGYEQYF

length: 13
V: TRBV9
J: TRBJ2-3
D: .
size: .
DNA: TGTGCCAGCAGCGTCGGGATTGGAGATACGCAGTATTTT
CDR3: CASSVGIGDTQYF

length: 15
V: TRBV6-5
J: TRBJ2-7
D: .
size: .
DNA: TGTGCCAGCAGTTACCCACCAGGCAGGGGAGGGGAGCAGTACTTC
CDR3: CASSYPPGRGGEQYF

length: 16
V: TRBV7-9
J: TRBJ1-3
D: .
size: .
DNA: TGTGCCAGCAGCTTCCGGGGAGGGCGAGGTGGAAACACCATATATTTT
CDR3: CASSFRGGRGGNTIYF

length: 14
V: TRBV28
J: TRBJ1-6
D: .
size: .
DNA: TGTGCCAGCAGTTTTAGGGATTTTGGTTCACCCCTCCACTTT
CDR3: CASSFRDFGSPLHF

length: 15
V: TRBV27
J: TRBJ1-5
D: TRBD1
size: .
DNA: TGTGCCAGCAGTTTAGGGACAGGCGGAGATCAGCCCCAGCATTTT
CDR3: CASSLGTGGDQPQHF

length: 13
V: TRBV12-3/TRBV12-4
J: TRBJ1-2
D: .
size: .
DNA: TGTGCCAGCAGTTTAACAGGTGGGGATGGCTACACCTTC
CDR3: CASSLTGGDGYTF

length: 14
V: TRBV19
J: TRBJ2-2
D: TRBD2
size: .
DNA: TGTGCCAGTAGTAAGCGGGAGGGCTTCGGGGAGCTGTTTTTT
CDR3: CASSKREGFGELFF

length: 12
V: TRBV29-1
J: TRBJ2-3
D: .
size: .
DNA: TGCAGCGTTGAAGTCCGGCAGCCCGGCCAGTATTTT
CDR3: CSVEVRQPGQYF

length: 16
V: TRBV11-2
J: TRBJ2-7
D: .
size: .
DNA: TGTGCCAGCAGCTTACTGACGGGGTTGGTGTCCTACGAGCAGTACTTC
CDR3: CASSLLTGLVSYEQYF

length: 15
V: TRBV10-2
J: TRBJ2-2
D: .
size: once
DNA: TGCGCCAGCAGCTCTTCGGGAGTGAACACCGGGGAGCTGTTTTTT
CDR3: CASSSSGVNTGELFF

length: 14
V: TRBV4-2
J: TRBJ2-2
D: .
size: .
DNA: TGTGCCAGCAGCCAAGATCGGGGCCCCGGGGAGCTGTTTTTT
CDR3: CASSQDRGPGELFF

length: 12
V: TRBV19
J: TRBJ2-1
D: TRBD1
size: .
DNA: TGTGCCAGTAGTTCCTACAGGGGTGAGCAGTTCTTC
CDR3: CASSSYRGEQFF

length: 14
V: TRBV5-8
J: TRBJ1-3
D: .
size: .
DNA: TGTGCCAGCAGCTTGGGAGTAACGGGAAACACCATATATTTT
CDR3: CASSLGVTGNTIYF

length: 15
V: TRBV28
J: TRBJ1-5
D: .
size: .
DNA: TGTGCCAGCAGTTTGCGACCGGGGCCCAATCAGCCCCAGCATTTT
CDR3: CASSLRPGPNQPQHF

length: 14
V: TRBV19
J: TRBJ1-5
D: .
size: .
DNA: TGTGCCAGTAGTCGGGCAGGGGACAATCAGCCCCAGCATTTT
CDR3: CASSRAGDNQPQHF

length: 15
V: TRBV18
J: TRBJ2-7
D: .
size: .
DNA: TGTGCCAGCTCACGAAACACGGGGGACGGGAACGAGCAGTACTTC
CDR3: CASSRNTGDGNEQYF

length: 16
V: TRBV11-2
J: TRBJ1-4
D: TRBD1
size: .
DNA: TGTGCCAGCAGCGGCCGTTTCGGACAGGGGTTTGAAAAACTGTTTTTT
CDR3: CASSGRFGQGFEKLFF

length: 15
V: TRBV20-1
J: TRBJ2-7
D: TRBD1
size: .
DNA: TGCAGTGCTAGTCTACTAGACAGGGCTGACGGCGAGCAGTACTTC
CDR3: CSASLLDRADGEQYF

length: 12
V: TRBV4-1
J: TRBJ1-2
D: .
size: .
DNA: TGCGCCAGCAGCCAAGCCAACTATGGCTACACCTTC
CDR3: CASSQANYGYTF

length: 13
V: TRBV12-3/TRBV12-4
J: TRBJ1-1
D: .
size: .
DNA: TGTGCCAGCAGTTTAGCGGAGGGTACTGAAGCTTTCTTT
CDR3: CASSLAEGTEAFF

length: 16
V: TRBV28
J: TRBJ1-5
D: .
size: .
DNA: TGTGCCAGCACTGAATGGAGAGTGTCTAGCCATCAGCCCCAGCATTTT
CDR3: CASTEWRVSSHQPQHF

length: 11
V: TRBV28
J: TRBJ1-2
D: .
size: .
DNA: TGTGCCACCCAGGGTTATGAAGGCTACACCTTC
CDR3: CATQGYEGYTF

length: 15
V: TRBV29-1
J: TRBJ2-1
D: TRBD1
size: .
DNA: TGCAGCGTTGGGCGTGGACAGGGGGCTCTCGATGAGCAGTTCTTC
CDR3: CSVGRGQGALDEQFF

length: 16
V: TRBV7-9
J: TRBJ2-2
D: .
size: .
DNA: TGTGCCAGCAGCTTAAAAGACTTAACTCCGACCGGGGAGCTGTTTTTT
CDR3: CASSLKDLTPTGELFF

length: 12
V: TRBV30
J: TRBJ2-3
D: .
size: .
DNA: TGTGCCTGGGGGCCCCCGGGAGATACGCAGTATTTT
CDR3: CAWGPPGDTQYF

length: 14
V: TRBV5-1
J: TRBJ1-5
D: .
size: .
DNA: TGCGCCAGCAGCTTGGGCGGGAGCAATCAGCCCCAGCATTTT
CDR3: CASSLGGSNQPQHF

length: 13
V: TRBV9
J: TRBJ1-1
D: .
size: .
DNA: TGTGCCAGCAGTGGACAGCGTAACACTGAAGCTTTCTTT
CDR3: CASSGQRNTEAFF

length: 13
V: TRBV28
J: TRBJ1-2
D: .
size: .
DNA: TGTGCCAGCAGTTTGGACATTAACTATGGCTACACCTTC
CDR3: CASSLDINYGYTF

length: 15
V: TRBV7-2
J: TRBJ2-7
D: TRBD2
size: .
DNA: TGTGCCAGCAGGCCGACTGGCGGGAGTCTCTACGAGCAGTACTTC
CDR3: CASRPTGGSLYEQYF

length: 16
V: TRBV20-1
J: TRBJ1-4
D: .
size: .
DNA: TGCAGTGCTAGTTCGTCGAGAGGGGGGCTAAATGAAAAACTGTTTTTT
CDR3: CSASSSRGGLNEKLFF

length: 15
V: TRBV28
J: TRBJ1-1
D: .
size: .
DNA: TGTGCCAGCAGTTTACCGCCCCAAGAGAACACTGAAGCTTTCTTT
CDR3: CASSLPPQENTEAFF

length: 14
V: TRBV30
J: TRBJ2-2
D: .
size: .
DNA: TGTGCCTGGAGGGGCGGGCTGAACACCGGGGAGCTGTTTTTT
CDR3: CAWRGGLNTGELFF

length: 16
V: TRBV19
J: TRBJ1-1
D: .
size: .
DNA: TGTGCCAGTAGTATCCTAGCCGGCAGGGGCTCTACTGAAGCTTTCTTT
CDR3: CASSILAGRGSTEAFF

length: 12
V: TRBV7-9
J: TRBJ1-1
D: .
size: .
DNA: TGTGCCAGCAGCTTAATGAACACTGAAGCTTTCTTT
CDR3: CASSLMNTEAFF

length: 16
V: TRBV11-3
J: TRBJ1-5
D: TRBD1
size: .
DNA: TGTGCCAGCAGCTCGCCCCCGGGACAGCACAATCAGCCCCAGCATTTT
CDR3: CASSSPPGQHNQPQHF

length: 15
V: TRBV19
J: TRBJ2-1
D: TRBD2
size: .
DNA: TGTGCCAGTAGTGCAGCGGGGGGGACGAGCAATGAGCAGTTCTTC
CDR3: CASSAAGGTSNEQFF

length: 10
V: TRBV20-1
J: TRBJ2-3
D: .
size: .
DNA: TGCAGTGCTAACCTTGGTTCGCAGTATTTT
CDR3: CSANLGSQYF